Listed below are T cell receptor beta chains from one sample, sequenced in a study of T cell responses to AZD1222 COVID-19 vaccine. The data were produced by immunoSEQ multiplex PCR, yet TCRdb's version contains in-frame clones alone and is incomplete. The table shows roughly 160,000 clones, with roughly 94% occurring only once. Specimen: peripheral blood, collected on day 0 of MenACWY control vaccination. These receptor sequences come from an adult in good health. CDR3s include the opening cysteine and the closing phenylalanine or tryptophan. Fields, in order: D gene, V gene, CDR3 length, J gene, clone size, CDR3 protein, CDR3 DNA. D genes are given only for firm matches. Clone size appears in some rows only: once, few, many, or a class for an expanded clone.

>.|TRBV7-3|13|TRBJ2-2|.
CASSASNTGELFF
TGTGCCAGCAGCGCCTCGAACACCGGGGAGCTGTTTTTT
>.|TRBV28|11|TRBJ1-1|once
CASSSSGRAFF
TGTGCCAGCAGTTCCTCGGGGCGGGCTTTCTTT
>.|TRBV5-6|15|TRBJ1-2|.
CASSLVERGYGGYTF
TGTGCCAGCAGCTTGGTGGAGCGGGGTTATGGTGGCTACACCTTC
>TRBD2|TRBV7-3|15|TRBJ2-1|.
CASSLLAGAPNEQFF
TGTGCCAGCAGCTTACTGGCGGGAGCCCCCAATGAGCAGTTCTTC
>.|TRBV2|18|TRBJ2-5|.
CASSALRGTGNLGEAQYF
TGTGCCAGCAGCGCCCTTCGGGGGACTGGTAATCTCGGGGAGGCCCAGTACTTC
>.|TRBV2|14|TRBJ1-5|.
CASSDRLDSQPQHF
TGTGCCAGCAGTGACAGGCTAGATAGTCAGCCCCAGCATTTT
>TRBD1|TRBV28|14|TRBJ1-3|.
CASSLEQGVNTIYF
TGTGCCAGCAGTTTAGAACAGGGGGTAAACACCATATATTTT
>.|TRBV3-1/TRBV3-2|13|TRBJ1-3|.
CASSQPSGNTIYF
TGTGCCAGCAGCCAGCCCTCTGGAAACACCATATATTTT
>TRBD2|TRBV2|15|TRBJ2-1|.
CASMRGLAGFGEQFF
TGTGCCAGCATGAGGGGACTAGCGGGATTCGGTGAGCAGTTCTTC
>.|TRBV3-1/TRBV3-2|14|TRBJ1-4|.
CASSHGREGEKLFF
TGTGCCAGCAGCCACGGCAGGGAGGGTGAAAAACTGTTTTTT
>.|TRBV11-2|16|TRBJ2-4|.
CASSFRGPWGKNIQYF
TGTGCCAGCAGCTTTAGGGGACCTTGGGGCAAAAACATTCAGTACTTC
>.|TRBV3-1/TRBV3-2|12|TRBJ1-3|.
CASSYRGNTIYF
TGTGCCAGCAGTTACCGTGGAAACACCATATATTTT
>.|TRBV21-1|16|TRBJ1-2|.
CASSPSRGGLLYCYTF
TGTGCCAGCAGCCCTAGTCGGGGGGGTTTACTCTATTGCTACACCTTC
>TRBD1|TRBV5-1|15|TRBJ1-4|.
CASSPTGSGGEKLFF
TGCGCCAGCAGCCCGACAGGGAGCGGGGGTGAAAAACTGTTTTTT
>.|TRBV30|15|TRBJ1-5|once
CAWTTTGLSNQPQHF
TGTGCCTGGACTACGACGGGACTTTCTAATCAGCCCCAGCATTTT
>.|TRBV4-1|16|TRBJ1-2|.
CASSQDLERRNYGYTF
TGCGCCAGCAGCCAAGATTTGGAAAGGCGTAACTATGGCTACACCTTC
>.|TRBV19|15|TRBJ2-2|.
CASSIGDANTGELFF
TGTGCCAGTAGTATCGGGGATGCGAACACCGGGGAGCTGTTTTTT
>TRBD1|TRBV3-1/TRBV3-2|15|TRBJ1-1|once
CASSQEDRVYTEAFF
TGTGCCAGCAGCCAAGAAGACAGGGTTTATACTGAAGCTTTCTTT
>.|TRBV2|14|TRBJ1-1|.
CASSVGVELAEAFF
TGTGCCAGCAGTGTTGGTGTTGAGCTCGCTGAAGCTTTCTTT
>.|TRBV4-1|22|TRBJ2-1|.
CASSPMRAGGGAISLAYNEQFF
TGCGCCAGCAGCCCAATGCGCGCCGGTGGCGGGGCCATATCTTTAGCCTACAATGAGCAGTTCTTC
>TRBD1|TRBV28|15|TRBJ1-5|.
CASRETGGSNQPQHF
TGTGCCAGCCGTGAAACAGGGGGTAGCAATCAGCCCCAGCATTTT
>.|TRBV12-2|16|TRBJ1-3|.
CASRTRRAGGRNTIYF
TGTGCAAGTCGCACCCGACGTGCAGGGGGGAGAAACACCATATATTTT
>.|TRBV20-1|13|TRBJ1-3|.
CSASFETGNTIYF
TGCAGTGCTAGTTTTGAGACTGGAAACACCATATATTTT
>TRBD2|TRBV27|15|TRBJ2-7|.
CASSLGTSGRALQYF
TGTGCCAGCAGTTTAGGGACTAGCGGGAGGGCCCTGCAGTACTTC
>.|TRBV11-2|16|TRBJ2-2|.
CASSLRSQGRTGELFF
TGTGCCAGCAGCTTACGAAGCCAGGGACGCACCGGGGAGCTGTTTTTT
>TRBD1|TRBV6-2/TRBV6-3|15|TRBJ2-3|.
CASSPGTGVTDTQYF
TGTGCCAGCAGCCCCGGGACAGGGGTGACAGATACGCAGTATTTT
>.|TRBV19|17|TRBJ2-3|.
CASSQGWETLRTDTQYF
TGTGCCAGTAGCCAGGGGTGGGAGACCCTACGCACAGATACGCAGTATTTT
>TRBD1|TRBV19|17|TRBJ2-7|.
CASSMMSGGSFRYEQYF
TGTGCCAGTAGTATGATGTCAGGGGGCAGTTTTCGGTACGAGCAGTACTTC
>.|TRBV5-1|15|TRBJ1-4|.
CASSLQGLNDEKLFF
TGCGCCAGCAGCTTACAGGGCCTCAATGATGAAAAACTGTTTTTT
>.|TRBV6-5|15|TRBJ1-2|.
CASRPETSSRYGYTF
TGTGCCAGCAGGCCCGAGACATCTTCCCGCTATGGCTACACCTTC
>.|TRBV19|12|TRBJ1-1|.
CASSVGNTEAFF
TGTGCCAGTAGTGTGGGGAACACTGAAGCTTTCTTT
>TRBD2|TRBV5-1|15|TRBJ2-1|.
CASSFGTSGDNEQFF
TGCGCCAGCAGCTTTGGGACTAGCGGAGACAATGAGCAGTTCTTC
>TRBD1|TRBV2|16|TRBJ1-2|.
CASRGLTGELRYGYTF
TGTGCCAGCAGGGGCTTGACAGGGGAACTTCGGTATGGCTACACCTTC
>.|TRBV30|12|TRBJ2-2|.
CAWSPGTGELFF
TGTGCCTGGAGTCCAGGCACCGGGGAGCTGTTTTTT
>TRBD1|TRBV7-9|18|TRBJ1-3|once
CASSLRRQDRDPGNTIYF
TGTGCCAGCAGCTTAAGGAGACAGGACAGGGATCCCGGAAACACCATATATTTT
>.|TRBV6-2/TRBV6-3|14|TRBJ1-2|.
CASSPTTDPYGYTF
TGTGCCAGCAGCCCTACGACAGACCCCTATGGCTACACCTTC
>.|TRBV30|12|TRBJ2-3|.
CAWSLLTDTQYF
TGTGCCTGGAGTCTCCTGACAGATACGCAGTATTTT
>.|TRBV27|12|TRBJ1-1|.
CASRARHTEAFF
TGTGCCAGCAGAGCCCGACACACTGAAGCTTTCTTT
>.|TRBV28|13|TRBJ2-4|.
CASSLGPKNIQYF
TGTGCCAGCAGTCTGGGCCCCAAAAACATTCAGTACTTC
>.|TRBV24-1|16|TRBJ2-1|.
CATSGREESSYNEQFF
TGTGCCACCAGTGGGAGGGAGGAGAGCTCCTACAATGAGCAGTTCTTC
>.|TRBV27|12|TRBJ1-5|.
CASSSLNQPQHF
TGTGCCAGCAGCAGCCTTAATCAGCCCCAGCATTTT
>TRBD1|TRBV27|15|TRBJ1-2|.
CASSKTPVTGVRYTF
TGTGCCAGCAGTAAGACCCCCGTGACAGGGGTTCGCTACACCTTC
>.|TRBV6-2/TRBV6-3|16|TRBJ2-3|.
CASSPFSSLKGDTQYF
TGTGCCAGCAGCCCTTTTTCTAGCCTCAAAGGGGATACGCAGTATTTT
>.|TRBV2|13|TRBJ2-5|.
CASTGRLEETQYF
TGTGCCAGCACGGGCAGGTTGGAAGAGACCCAGTACTTC
>.|TRBV19|13|TRBJ1-1|.
CASSIVVNTEAFF
TGTGCCAGTAGTATAGTGGTGAACACTGAAGCTTTCTTT
>.|TRBV5-1|15|TRBJ2-1|once
CASSLRRISYNEQFF
TGCGCCAGCAGCCTGCGGCGCATCTCCTACAATGAGCAGTTCTTC
>.|TRBV30|15|TRBJ1-6|.
CAWSDQVSYNSPLHF
TGTGCCTGGAGTGATCAGGTCTCCTATAATTCACCCCTCCACTTT
>.|TRBV30|14|TRBJ1-4|few
CAWSVGQLNEKLFF
TGTGCCTGGAGTGTGGGGCAGCTTAATGAAAAACTGTTTTTT
>.|TRBV10-3|14|TRBJ1-1|.
CAISESRRATEAFF
TGTGCCATCAGTGAGTCAAGGAGGGCTACTGAAGCTTTCTTT
>.|TRBV24-1|15|TRBJ1-2|.
CATSDPGHPSGGYTF
TGTGCCACCAGTGACCCGGGACACCCCAGTGGAGGCTACACCTTC
>.|TRBV5-1|15|TRBJ1-2|.
CASSPIGGGANGYTF
TGCGCCAGCAGCCCGATTGGTGGGGGCGCAAATGGCTACACCTTC
>.|TRBV29-1|12|TRBJ1-5|.
CSVGRAGQPQHF
TGCAGCGTTGGTCGGGCGGGTCAGCCCCAGCATTTT
>TRBD2|TRBV9|16|TRBJ2-2|.
CASSLESLAYTGELFF
TGTGCCAGCAGCCTAGAGTCACTAGCGTACACCGGGGAGCTGTTTTTT
>.|TRBV6-5|14|TRBJ1-5|.
CASTQVVGNQPQHF
TGTGCCAGCACCCAGGTAGTGGGAAATCAGCCCCAGCATTTT
>.|TRBV18|19|TRBJ1-3|few
CASSLRDQMGVGGGNTIYF
TGTGCCAGCTCCCTTCGGGACCAAATGGGAGTTGGTGGAGGAAACACCATATATTTT
>TRBD1|TRBV14|15|TRBJ2-7|.
CASSLGGQGTFGQYF
TGTGCCAGCAGCCTCGGGGGACAGGGTACTTTCGGGCAGTACTTC
>TRBD1|TRBV7-8|17|TRBJ1-5|.
CASSPRRDRGLNQPQHF
TGTGCCAGCAGCCCAAGGCGGGACAGGGGTCTCAATCAGCCCCAGCATTTT
>.|TRBV27|14|TRBJ1-2|.
CASSLSFGGHGYTF
TGTGCCAGCAGTTTATCGTTTGGGGGCCATGGCTACACCTTC
>TRBD2|TRBV7-2|15|TRBJ2-1|.
CASSPRLAGYNEQFF
TGTGCCAGCAGCCCCAGACTAGCGGGGTACAATGAGCAGTTCTTC
>.|TRBV5-1|13|TRBJ1-2|.
CASSPGRAGGYTF
TGCGCCAGCAGCCCGGGACGGGCGGGCGGCTACACCTTC